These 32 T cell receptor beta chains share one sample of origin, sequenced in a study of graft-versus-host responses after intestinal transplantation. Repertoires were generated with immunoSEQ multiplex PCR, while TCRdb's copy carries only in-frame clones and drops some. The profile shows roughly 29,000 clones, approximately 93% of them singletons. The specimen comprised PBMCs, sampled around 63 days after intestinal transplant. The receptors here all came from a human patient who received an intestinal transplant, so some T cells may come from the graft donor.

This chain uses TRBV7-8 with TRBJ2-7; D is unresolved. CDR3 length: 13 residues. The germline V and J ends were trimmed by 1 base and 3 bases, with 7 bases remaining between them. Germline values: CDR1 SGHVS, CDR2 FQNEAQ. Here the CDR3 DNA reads TGTGCCAGCAGCTTAGACCCGAACTACGAGCAGTACTTC. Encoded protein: CASSLDPNYEQYF.

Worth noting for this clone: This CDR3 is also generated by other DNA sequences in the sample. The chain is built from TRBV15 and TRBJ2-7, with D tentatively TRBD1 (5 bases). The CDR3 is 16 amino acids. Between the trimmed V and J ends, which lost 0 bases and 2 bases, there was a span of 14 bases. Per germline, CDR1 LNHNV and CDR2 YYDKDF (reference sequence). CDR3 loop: CATSRDQGRFPYEQYF. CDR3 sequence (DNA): TGTGCCACCAGCAGAGATCAGGGTAGGTTCCCCTACGAGCAGTACTTC.

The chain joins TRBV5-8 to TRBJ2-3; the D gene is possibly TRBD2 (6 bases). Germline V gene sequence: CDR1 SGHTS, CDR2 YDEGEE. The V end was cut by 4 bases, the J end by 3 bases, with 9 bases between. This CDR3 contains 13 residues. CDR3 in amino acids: CASSRGRTDTQYF. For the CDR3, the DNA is TGTGCCAGCAGCCGGGGGAGGACAGATACGCAGTATTTT.

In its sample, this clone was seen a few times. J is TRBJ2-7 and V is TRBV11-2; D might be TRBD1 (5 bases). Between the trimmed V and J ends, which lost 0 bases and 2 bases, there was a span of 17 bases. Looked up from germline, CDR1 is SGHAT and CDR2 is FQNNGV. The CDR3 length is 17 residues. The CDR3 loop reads CASSLEILVQDTYEQYF. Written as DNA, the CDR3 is TGTGCCAGCAGCTTAGAAATCCTCGTACAGGACACCTACGAGCAGTACTTC.

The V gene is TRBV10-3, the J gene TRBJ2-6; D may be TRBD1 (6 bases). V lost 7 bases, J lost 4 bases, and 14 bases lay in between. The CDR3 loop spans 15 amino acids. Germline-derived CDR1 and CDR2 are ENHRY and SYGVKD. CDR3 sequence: CAINPTGDGANVLTF. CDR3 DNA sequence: TGTGCCATCAATCCGACAGGCGACGGGGCCAACGTCCTGACTTTC.

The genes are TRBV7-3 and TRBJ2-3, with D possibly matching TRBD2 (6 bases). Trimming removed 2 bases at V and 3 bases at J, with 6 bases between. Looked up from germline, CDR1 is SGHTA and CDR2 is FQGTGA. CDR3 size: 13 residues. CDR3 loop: CASSLGGTDTQYF. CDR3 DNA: TGTGCCAGCAGCTTAGGGGGGACAGATACGCAGTATTTT.

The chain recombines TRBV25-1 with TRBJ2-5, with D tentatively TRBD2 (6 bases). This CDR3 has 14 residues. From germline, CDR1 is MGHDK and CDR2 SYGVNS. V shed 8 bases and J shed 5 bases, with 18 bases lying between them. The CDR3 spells CASAGLPYAETQYF. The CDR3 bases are TGTGCCAGCGCGGGACTCCCGTATGCGGAGACCCAGTACTTC.

The CDR3 protein is CASGLEDLGPGGELFF. DNA for the CDR3: TGTGCCAGCGGGTTGGAGGATCTGGGGCCGGGCGGGGAGCTGTTTTTT. The V call is TRBV6-4, the J call TRBJ2-2; D might be TRBD1 or TRBD2, each matching 5 bases. The CDR3 is 16 amino acids. CDR1 and CDR2 from the germline V gene are MRHNA and SNTAGT. Trimming removed 8 bases at V and 7 bases at J, with 23 bases between.

This CDR3 reads CANFSGGHYEQYF. CDR3 sequence (DNA): TGTGCCAACTTTAGCGGGGGGCACTACGAGCAGTACTTC. V usage is TRBV15 and J usage is TRBJ2-7; 10 bases are a match to TRBD2. From germline, CDR1 is LNHNV and CDR2 YYDKDF (reference sequence). The CDR3 is made up of 13 amino acids. V lost 10 bases to trimming and J lost 3 bases; unmatched junction nucleotides: 6.

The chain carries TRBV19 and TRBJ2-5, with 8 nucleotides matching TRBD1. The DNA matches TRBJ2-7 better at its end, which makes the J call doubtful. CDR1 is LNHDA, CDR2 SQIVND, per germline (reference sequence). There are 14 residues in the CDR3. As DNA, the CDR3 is TGTGCCAGTAGTATGACAGGGGAACTCTACGAGCAGTACTTC. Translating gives CASSMTGELYEQYF.

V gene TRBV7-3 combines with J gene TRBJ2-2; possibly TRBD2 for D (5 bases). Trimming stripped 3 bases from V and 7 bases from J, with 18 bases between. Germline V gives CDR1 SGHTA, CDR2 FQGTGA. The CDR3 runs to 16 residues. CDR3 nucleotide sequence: TGTGCCAGCAGCTTCTTCCTACCCCTGGGGAGCGGGGAGCTGTTTTTT. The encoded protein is CASSFFLPLGSGELFF.

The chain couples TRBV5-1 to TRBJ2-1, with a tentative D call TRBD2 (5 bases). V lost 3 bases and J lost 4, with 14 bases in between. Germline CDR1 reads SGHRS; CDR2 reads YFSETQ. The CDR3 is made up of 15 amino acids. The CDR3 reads CASSSPARRYNEQFF. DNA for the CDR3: TGCGCCAGCAGCTCTCCCGCAAGGAGGTACAATGAGCAGTTCTTC.

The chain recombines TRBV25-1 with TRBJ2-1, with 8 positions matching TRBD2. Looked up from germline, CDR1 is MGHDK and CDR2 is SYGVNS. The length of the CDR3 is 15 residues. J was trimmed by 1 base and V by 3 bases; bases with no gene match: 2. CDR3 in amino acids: CASSEGLGSYNEQFF. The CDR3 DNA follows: TGTGCCAGCAGTGAGGGACTAGGGTCCTACAATGAGCAGTTCTTC.

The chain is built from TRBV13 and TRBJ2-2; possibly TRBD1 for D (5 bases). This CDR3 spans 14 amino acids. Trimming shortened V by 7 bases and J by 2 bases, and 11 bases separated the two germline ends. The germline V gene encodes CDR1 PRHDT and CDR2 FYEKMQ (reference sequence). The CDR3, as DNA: TGTGCCAGCACTCAGGACAAAAACACCGGGGAGCTGTTTTTT. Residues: CASTQDKNTGELFF.

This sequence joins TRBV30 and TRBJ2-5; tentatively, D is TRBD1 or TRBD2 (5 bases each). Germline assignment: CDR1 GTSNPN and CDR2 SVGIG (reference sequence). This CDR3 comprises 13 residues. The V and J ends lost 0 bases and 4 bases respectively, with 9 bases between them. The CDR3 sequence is CAWSVNGGETQYF. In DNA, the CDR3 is TGTGCCTGGAGTGTAAATGGGGGAGAGACCCAGTACTTC. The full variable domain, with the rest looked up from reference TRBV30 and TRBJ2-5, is SQTIHQWPATLVQPVGSPLSLECTVEGTSNPNLYWYRQAAGRGLQLLFYSVGIGQISSEVPQNLSASRPQDRQFILSSKKLLLSDSGFYLCAWSVNGGETQYFGPGTRLLVL.

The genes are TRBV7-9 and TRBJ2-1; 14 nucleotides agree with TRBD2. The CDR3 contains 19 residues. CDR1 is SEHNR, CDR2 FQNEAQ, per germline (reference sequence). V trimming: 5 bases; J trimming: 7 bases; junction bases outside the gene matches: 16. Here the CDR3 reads CASSPTGTSGSGDWNEQFF. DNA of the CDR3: TGTGCCAGCAGCCCTACGGGGACTAGCGGGAGCGGGGATTGGAATGAGCAGTTCTTC.

In DNA form, the CDR3 reads TGTGCCAGCAGCCAGCCTGAGCGGGGAGTCGAGACCCAGTACTTC. Translation: CASSQPERGVETQYF. The chain joins TRBV7-8 to TRBJ2-5; TRBD2 matches 7 bases. This CDR3 is built from 15 residues. V shed 5 bases, J shed 5 bases, and the junction held 11 bases outside the gene matches. Per the germline V gene, CDR1 is SGHVS and CDR2 is FQNEAQ.

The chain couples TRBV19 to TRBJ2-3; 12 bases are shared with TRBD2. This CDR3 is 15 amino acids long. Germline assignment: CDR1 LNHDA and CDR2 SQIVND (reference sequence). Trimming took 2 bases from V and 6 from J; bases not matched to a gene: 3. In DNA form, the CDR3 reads TGTGCCAGTAGTATACCTCTAGCGGGAGGGGATACGCAGTATTTT. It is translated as CASSIPLAGGDTQYF.

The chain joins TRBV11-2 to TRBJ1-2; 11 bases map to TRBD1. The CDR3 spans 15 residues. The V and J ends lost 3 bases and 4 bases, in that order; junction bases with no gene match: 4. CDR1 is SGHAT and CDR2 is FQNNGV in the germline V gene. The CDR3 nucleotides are TGTGCCAGCAGCTTCGCGGGGACAGGGGGCTATGGCTACACCTTC. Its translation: CASSFAGTGGYGYTF. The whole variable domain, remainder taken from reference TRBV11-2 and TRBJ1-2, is EAGVAQSPRYKIIEKRQSVAFWCNPISGHATLYWYQQILGQGPKLLIQFQNNGVVDDSQLPKDRFSAERLKGVDSTLKIQPAKLEDSAVYLCASSFAGTGGYGYTFGSGTRLTVV.

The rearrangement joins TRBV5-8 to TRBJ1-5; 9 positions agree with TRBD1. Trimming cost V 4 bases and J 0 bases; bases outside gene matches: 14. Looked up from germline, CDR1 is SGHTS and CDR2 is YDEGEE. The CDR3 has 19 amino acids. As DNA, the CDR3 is TGTGCCAGCAGCCCAGTAGGACAGGGGATTCCCTATAGCAATCAGCCCCAGCATTTT. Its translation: CASSPVGQGIPYSNQPQHF.

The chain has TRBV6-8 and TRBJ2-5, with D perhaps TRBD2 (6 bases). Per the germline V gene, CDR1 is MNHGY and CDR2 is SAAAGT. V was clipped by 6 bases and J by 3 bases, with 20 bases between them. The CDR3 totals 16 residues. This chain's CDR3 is CASSDPKTRGEETQYF. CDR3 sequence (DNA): TGTGCCAGCAGCGACCCTAAGACTAGAGGAGAAGAGACCCAGTACTTC.

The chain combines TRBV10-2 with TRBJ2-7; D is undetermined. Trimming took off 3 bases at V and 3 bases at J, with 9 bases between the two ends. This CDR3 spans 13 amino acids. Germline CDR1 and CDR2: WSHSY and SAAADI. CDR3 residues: CASSESVVYEQYF. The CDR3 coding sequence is TGCGCCAGCAGTGAAAGTGTCGTCTACGAGCAGTACTTC.

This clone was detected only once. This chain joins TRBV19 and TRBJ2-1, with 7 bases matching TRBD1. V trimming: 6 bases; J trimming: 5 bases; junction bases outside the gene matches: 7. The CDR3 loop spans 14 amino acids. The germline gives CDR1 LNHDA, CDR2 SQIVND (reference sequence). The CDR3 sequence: CASRMTGNHNEQFF. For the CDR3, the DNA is TGTGCCAGTAGGATGACAGGGAATCACAATGAGCAGTTCTTC.

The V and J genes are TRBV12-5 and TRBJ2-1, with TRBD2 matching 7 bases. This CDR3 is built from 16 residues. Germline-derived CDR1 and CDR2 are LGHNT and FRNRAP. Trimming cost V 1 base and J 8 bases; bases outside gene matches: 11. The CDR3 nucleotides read TGTGCTAGTGGTTTGGACCCGAGCGGGATTATACATGAGCAGTTCTTC. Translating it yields CASGLDPSGIIHEQFF.

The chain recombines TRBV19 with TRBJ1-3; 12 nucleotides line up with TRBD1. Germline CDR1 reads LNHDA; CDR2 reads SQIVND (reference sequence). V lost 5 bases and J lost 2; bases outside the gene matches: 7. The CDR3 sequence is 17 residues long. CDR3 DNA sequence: TGTGCCAGTAGTCAACGGGGACAGGGGGCCGCTGGAAACACCATATATTTT. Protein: CASSQRGQGAAGNTIYF.

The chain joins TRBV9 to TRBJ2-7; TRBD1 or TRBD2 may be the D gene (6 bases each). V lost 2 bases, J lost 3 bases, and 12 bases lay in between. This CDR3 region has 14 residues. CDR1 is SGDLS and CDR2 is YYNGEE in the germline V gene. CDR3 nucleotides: TGTGCCAGCAGCGTTAGTGGGGGGCACTACGAGCAGTACTTC. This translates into CASSVSGGHYEQYF.

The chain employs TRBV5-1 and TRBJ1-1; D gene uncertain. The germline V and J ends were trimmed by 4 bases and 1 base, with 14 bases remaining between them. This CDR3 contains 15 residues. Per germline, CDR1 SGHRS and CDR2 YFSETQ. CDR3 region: CASSLLGPQNTEAFF. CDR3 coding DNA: TGCGCCAGCAGCCTACTCGGACCCCAGAACACTGAAGCTTTCTTT.

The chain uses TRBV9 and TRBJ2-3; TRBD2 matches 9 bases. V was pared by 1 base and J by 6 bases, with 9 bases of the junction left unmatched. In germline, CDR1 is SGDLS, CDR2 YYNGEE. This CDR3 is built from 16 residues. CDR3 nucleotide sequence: TGTGCCAGCAGCGTAAGCGGCGGGAGGGCCTATGATACGCAGTATTTT. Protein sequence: CASSVSGGRAYDTQYF.

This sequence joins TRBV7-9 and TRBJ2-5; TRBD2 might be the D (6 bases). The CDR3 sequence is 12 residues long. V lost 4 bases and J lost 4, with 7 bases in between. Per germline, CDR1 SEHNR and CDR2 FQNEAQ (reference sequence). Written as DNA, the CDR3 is TGTGCCAGCAGCTGGAGGGCAGAGACCCAGTACTTC. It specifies CASSWRAETQYF.

The CDR3 region is CASTNSGVRGDTQYF. CDR3 bases: TGTGCCAGCACCAACTCAGGAGTTAGAGGGGATACGCAGTATTTT. The chain is built from TRBV7-9 and TRBJ2-3; perhaps TRBD2 as D (5 bases). CDR1 and CDR2 from the germline V gene are SEHNR and FQNEAQ (reference sequence). The CDR3 covers 15 residues. Trimming removed 7 bases from V and 6 bases from J, with 20 bases in between.

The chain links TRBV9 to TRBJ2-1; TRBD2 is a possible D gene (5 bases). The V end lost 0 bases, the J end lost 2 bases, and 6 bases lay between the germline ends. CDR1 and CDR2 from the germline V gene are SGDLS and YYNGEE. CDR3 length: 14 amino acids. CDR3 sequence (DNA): TGTGCCAGCAGCGTAGCGGGAACCTACAATGAGCAGTTCTTC. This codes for CASSVAGTYNEQFF. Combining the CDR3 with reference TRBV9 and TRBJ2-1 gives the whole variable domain DSGVTQTPKHLITATGQRVTLRCSPRSGDLSVYWYQQSLDQGLQFLIQYYNGEERAKGNILERFSAQQFPDLHSELNLSSLELGDSALYFCASSVAGTYNEQFFGPGTRLTVL.

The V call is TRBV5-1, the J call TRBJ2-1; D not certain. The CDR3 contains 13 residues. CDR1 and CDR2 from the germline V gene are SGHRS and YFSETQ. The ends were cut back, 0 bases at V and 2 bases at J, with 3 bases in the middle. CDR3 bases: TGCGCCAGCAGCTTGGAAGCCTACAATGAGCAGTTCTTC. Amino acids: CASSLEAYNEQFF.